A selection of T cell receptor beta chains follows, all from one sample in a study of T cells in Graves' hyperthyroidism and ophthalmopathy. TCRdb reanalysed the multiplex PCR reads using MiXCR and keeps one entry per CDR3 protein. Of some 570,000 distinct CDR3 sequences listed, over 12% are singletons. The sequencing sample was made of blood. Every receptor here comes from a woman between 18 and 29 years old with Graves' ophthalmopathy. Both conserved end residues are part of each CDR3.

J: TRBJ1-1
length: 11
V: TRBV20-1
CDR3: CSAPRGLEAFF

J: TRBJ1-2
length: 16
V: TRBV4-1
CDR3: CASSQDKEQGAGGYTF

J: TRBJ1-1
length: 13
V: TRBV5-6
CDR3: CASSITGIDEAFF

J: TRBJ1-5
length: 11
V: TRBV30
CDR3: CAWGTRWAQHF

J: TRBJ2-1
length: 17
V: TRBV18
CDR3: CASSPPHPQITYNEQFF

J: TRBJ1-1
length: 13
V: TRBV6-2/TRBV6-3
CDR3: CASIWDPNTEAFF

J: TRBJ2-2
length: 19
V: TRBV5-6
CDR3: CASSLTVIIAGLPTGELFF

J: TRBJ2-2
length: 19
V: TRBV5-1
CDR3: CASSLTGEKAYQAGGKLFF

J: TRBJ2-7
length: 15
V: TRBV3-1
CDR3: CASRSGQSVLAEQYF

J: TRBJ1-2
length: 15
V: TRBV6-1
CDR3: CASSSYRDRNYGYTF

J: TRBJ1-5
length: 13
V: TRBV2
CDR3: CASRETGGQPQHF

J: TRBJ2-7
length: 15
V: TRBV19
CDR3: CASSRDLAGSYEQYF

J: TRBJ1-3
length: 15
V: TRBV9
CDR3: CASSVEVHSGNTIYF

J: TRBJ2-3
length: 18
V: TRBV10-3
CDR3: CAISEPKPIPEFTDTQYF

J: TRBJ2-3
length: 14
V: TRBV12-3/TRBV12-4
CDR3: CASSRTLSTDTQYF

J: TRBJ1-1
length: 17
V: TRBV4-3
CDR3: CASSLSPRHQSNTEAFF

J: TRBJ2-7
length: 16
V: TRBV9
CDR3: CASSRTGTAISYEQYF

J: TRBJ2-2
length: 19
V: TRBV19
CDR3: CASSVRLAGAPRGTGELFF

J: TRBJ2-7
length: 16
V: TRBV20-1
CDR3: CSATTSGSNRYNEQYF

J: TRBJ2-3
length: 14
V: TRBV6-1
CDR3: CASSDIRGTDTQYF

J: TRBJ1-4
length: 14
V: TRBV7-9
CDR3: CASSAYAPNEKLFF

J: TRBJ1-2
length: 14
V: TRBV3-1
CDR3: CASSQTGGDDGYTF

J: TRBJ1-4
length: 12
V: TRBV20-1
CDR3: CSARGADEKLFF

J: TRBJ2-7
length: 22
V: TRBV3-1
CDR3: CASSRRTGGTDRPTRDYNEQYF

J: TRBJ1-1
length: 14
V: TRBV6-1
CDR3: CASSQPPQGTEAFF